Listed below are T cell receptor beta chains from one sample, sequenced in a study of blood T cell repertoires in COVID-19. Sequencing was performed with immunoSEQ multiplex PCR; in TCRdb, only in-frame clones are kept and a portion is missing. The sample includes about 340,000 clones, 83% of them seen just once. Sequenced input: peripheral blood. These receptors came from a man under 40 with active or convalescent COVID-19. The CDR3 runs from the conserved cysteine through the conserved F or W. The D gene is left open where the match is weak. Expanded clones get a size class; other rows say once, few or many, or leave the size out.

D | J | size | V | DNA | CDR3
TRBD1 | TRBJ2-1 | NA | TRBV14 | TGTGCCAGCAGCTACGGACAGGGGAGCTCCTACAATGAGCAGTTCTTC | CASSYGQGSSYNEQFF
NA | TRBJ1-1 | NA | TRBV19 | TGTGCCAGTGGAGAAGGGGTAGACACTGAAGCTTTCTTT | CASGEGVDTEAFF
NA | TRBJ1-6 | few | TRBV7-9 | TGTGCCAGCAGATTTAGCGGTAATTCACCCCTCCACTTT | CASRFSGNSPLHF
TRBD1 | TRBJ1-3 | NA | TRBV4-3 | TGCGCCAGCAGCCAGAGGGGACAGGGGGTTCGCACCATATATTTT | CASSQRGQGVRTIYF
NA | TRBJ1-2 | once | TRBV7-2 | TGTGCCAGCAGCATACGGGGGGAAGACTATGGCTACACCTTC | CASSIRGEDYGYTF
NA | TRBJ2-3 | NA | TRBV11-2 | TGTGCCAGCAGCTCTTCAGGGTTCACAGATACGCAGTATTTT | CASSSSGFTDTQYF
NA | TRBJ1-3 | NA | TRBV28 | TGTGCCAGCAGTTTCCAAGCGTCCAACACCATATATTTT | CASSFQASNTIYF
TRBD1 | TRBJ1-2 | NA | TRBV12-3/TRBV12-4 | TGTGCCAGCAGCCCCGGGACAGGGTACGGCTACACCTTC | CASSPGTGYGYTF
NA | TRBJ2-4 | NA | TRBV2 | TGTGCCAGCAGCGCAACGGGACACCTAGCCAAAAACATTCAGTACTTC | CASSATGHLAKNIQYF
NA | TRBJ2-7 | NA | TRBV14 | TGTGCCAGCAGCCAAGACTGGGGCACCTACGAGCAGTACTTC | CASSQDWGTYEQYF
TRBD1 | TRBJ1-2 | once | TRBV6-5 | TGTGCCAGCAGTCCTCGGACAGGGAACTATGGCTACACCTTC | CASSPRTGNYGYTF
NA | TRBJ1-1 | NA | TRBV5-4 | TGTGCCAGCAGCTTTCAGGGAGTCGGTCGGGGGGAAGCTTTCTTT | CASSFQGVGRGEAFF
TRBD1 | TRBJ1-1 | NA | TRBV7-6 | TGTGCCAGCAGCGCCCGACAGGGAGGGAACACTGAAGCTTTCTTT | CASSARQGGNTEAFF
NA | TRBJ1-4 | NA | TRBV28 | TGTGCCAGCAGTTTTGCGGGACGGGCTAATGAAAAACTGTTTTTT | CASSFAGRANEKLFF
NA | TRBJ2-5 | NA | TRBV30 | TGTGCCTGGAGTTACCGGCGAGGAGAGACCCAGTACTTC | CAWSYRRGETQYF
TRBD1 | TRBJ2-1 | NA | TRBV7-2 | TGTGCCAGCCAGAGGCCGACAGGGAATGAGCAGTTCTTC | CASQRPTGNEQFF
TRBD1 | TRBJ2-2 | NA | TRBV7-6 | TGTGCCAGCAGCTTACCAGGGGGCCTGGGGGCCGGGGAGCTGTTTTTT | CASSLPGGLGAGELFF
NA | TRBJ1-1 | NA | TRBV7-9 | TGTGCCAGCAGCTCCACAGGTCTGGGAAACACTGAAGCTTTCTTT | CASSSTGLGNTEAFF
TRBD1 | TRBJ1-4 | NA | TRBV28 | TGTGCCAGCAGTATCCAGGGGGCAACTAATGAAAAACTGTTTTTT | CASSIQGATNEKLFF
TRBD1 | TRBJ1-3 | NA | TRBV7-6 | TGTGCCAGCAGCTCCCAGAGGACAGGGACGTCTGGAAACACCATATATTTT | CASSSQRTGTSGNTIYF
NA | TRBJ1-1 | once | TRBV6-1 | TGTGCCAGCAGTGAACAGTACACTGAAGCTTTCTTT | CASSEQYTEAFF
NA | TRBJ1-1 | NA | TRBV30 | TGTGCCTGGAGTGTAGGGATTTTGAGGGCTGAAGCTTTCTTT | CAWSVGILRAEAFF
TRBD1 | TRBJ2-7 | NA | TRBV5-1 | TGCGCCAGCAGCCCGGAACCGGGACAGACTTACGAGCAGTACTTC | CASSPEPGQTYEQYF
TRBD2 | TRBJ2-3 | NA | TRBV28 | TGTGCCAGCACCCTACAAGCGGGAGGGGGGGCAGATACGCAGTATTTT | CASTLQAGGGADTQYF
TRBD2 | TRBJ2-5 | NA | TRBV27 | TGTGCCAGCAGTTTATGGGGGAGGGACCAAGAGACCCAGTACTTC | CASSLWGRDQETQYF
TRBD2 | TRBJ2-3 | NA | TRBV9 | TGTGCCAGCAGCTCGTGGACTAGCGGGAGGTCGAGTGATACGCAGTATTTT | CASSSWTSGRSSDTQYF
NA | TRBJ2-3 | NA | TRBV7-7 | TGTGCCAGCAGCCCGCGGCTGGGAGATACGCAGTATTTT | CASSPRLGDTQYF
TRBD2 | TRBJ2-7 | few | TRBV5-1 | TGCGCCAGCAGCCCCACTAGCGGGAACTACGAGCAGTACTTC | CASSPTSGNYEQYF
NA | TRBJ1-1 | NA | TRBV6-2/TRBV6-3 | TGTGCCAGCAGTTACTCGGGGAGGACGGAAGCTTTCTTT | CASSYSGRTEAFF
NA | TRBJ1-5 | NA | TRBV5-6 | TGTGCCAGCAGCTTGCAACAGGGAGGGGATCAGCCCCAGCATTTT | CASSLQQGGDQPQHF
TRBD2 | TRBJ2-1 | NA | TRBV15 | TGCGCCACCAGCAGAGGGGCGGGAGGCTACAATGAGCAGTTCTTC | CATSRGAGGYNEQFF
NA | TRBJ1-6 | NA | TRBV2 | TGTGCCAGCAGTACGGACGGGAGGTATAATTCACCCCTCCACTTT | CASSTDGRYNSPLHF
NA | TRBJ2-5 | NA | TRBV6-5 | TGTGCCAGCAGTTACCACCGGACAGCACAAGAGACCCAGTACTTC | CASSYHRTAQETQYF
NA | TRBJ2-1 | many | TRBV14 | TGTGCCAGCAGCCAAGTACTGATTTTTGGTGAGCAGTTCTTC | CASSQVLIFGEQFF
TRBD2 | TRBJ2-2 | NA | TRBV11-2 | TGTGCCAGCAGCTTACTAGCGGGTCCGAACACCGGGGAGCTGTTTTTT | CASSLLAGPNTGELFF
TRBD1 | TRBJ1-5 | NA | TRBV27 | TGTGCCAGCAGTTCCCGGGGACAGGGATTCCCATATAGCAATCAGCCCCAGCATTTT | CASSSRGQGFPYSNQPQHF
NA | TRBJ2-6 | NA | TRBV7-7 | TGTGCCAGCAGCTTAGGGGCAGGGTCTGGGGCCAACGTCCTGACTTTC | CASSLGAGSGANVLTF
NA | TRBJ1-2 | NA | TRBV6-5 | TGTGCCAGCAGTCAACCGGCAGGAGGAGGAAATGGCTACACCTTC | CASSQPAGGGNGYTF
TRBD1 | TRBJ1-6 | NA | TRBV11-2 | TGTGCCAGCAGCTCAATCCGGACAGGGGATAATTCACCCCTCCACTTT | CASSSIRTGDNSPLHF
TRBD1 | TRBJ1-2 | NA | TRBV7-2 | TGTGCCAGCAGCTTAGGTAGCAGTGACAGGGATGGCTACACCTTC | CASSLGSSDRDGYTF
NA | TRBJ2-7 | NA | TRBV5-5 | TGTGCCAGCAGCTTGTTACAGGGCTACGAGCAGTACTTC | CASSLLQGYEQYF
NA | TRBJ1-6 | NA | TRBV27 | TGTGCCAGCAGTTCCGCGGCAGGGCGAAATTCACCCCTCCACTTT | CASSSAAGRNSPLHF
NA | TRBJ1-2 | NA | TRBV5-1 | TGCGCCAGCAGCTCCCCCGGGGCTAACTATGGCTACACCTTC | CASSSPGANYGYTF
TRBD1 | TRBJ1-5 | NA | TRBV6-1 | TGTGCCAGCAGTGAAGCGCCCGGGACAGGGTATAATCAGCCCCAGCATTTT | CASSEAPGTGYNQPQHF
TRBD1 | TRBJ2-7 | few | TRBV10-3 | TGTGCCATCAGTCGGACAGGGCTCGACGAGCAGTACTTC | CAISRTGLDEQYF
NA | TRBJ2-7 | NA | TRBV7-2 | TGTGCCAGCAGCTTAATGTATCGGGACGAGCAGTACTTC | CASSLMYRDEQYF
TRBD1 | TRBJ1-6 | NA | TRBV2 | TGTGCCAGCCAGGACAGGTATAATTCACCCCTCCACTTT | CASQDRYNSPLHF
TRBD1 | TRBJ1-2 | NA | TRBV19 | TGTGCCAGTAGTAGATCCGGGACAGGGTACTACACCTTC | CASSRSGTGYYTF